The clone carrying this T cell receptor beta chain showed up many times. Its antigen is unknown. Trimming cost V 3 bases and J 6 bases, with 7 bases left between them. Germline V gene data show CDR1 as SGHTS and CDR2 as YDEGEE. The CDR3 extends over 12 amino acids. This sample is drawn from a study of breast tumors, draining lymph nodes, adjacent tissues. Breast cancer patients provided tissue from their axillary draining lymph nodes. General observations from the study: Tumor T cell lymph node origin was a supported hypothesis, not proven. Tumors had less TCR diversity than lymph nodes, more than nontumor tissue.

One entry per CDR3 protein results from TCRdb running MiXCR on the multiplex PCR reads. The sample has about 89,000 distinct CDR3 sequences, approximately 29% seen once. This TCR derives from a female donor with breast cancer. Some clones in this sample may be carry-over from other donors' samples. This chain uses TRBV5-8 with TRBJ1-3; no firm D call. Sequencing was done on a sample of axillary lymph node tissue. This CDR3 is CASSWRANTIYF. DNA for the CDR3: TGTGCCAGCAGCTGGAGGGCAAACACCATATATTTT.